The next 22 T cell receptor beta chains were all read from a single sample in a study of blood T cell repertoires in COVID-19. Sequencing was performed with immunoSEQ multiplex PCR; in TCRdb, only in-frame clones are kept and a portion is missing. This table has approximately 92,000 clones, 72% appearing once. Sequencing was performed on peripheral blood. The receptor source for this set is an older woman in a cohort sampled during active or convalescent COVID-19.

This clone appeared a few times. The chain links TRBV18 to TRBJ2-2; TRBD2 agrees at 10 bases. CDR3 length: 15 amino acids. Germline V gives CDR1 KGHSH, CDR2 LQKENI. The V segment lost 3 bases and the J segment 6 bases; nucleotides outside the gene matches: 4. CDR3: CASSPELAGPGELFF. The CDR3 coding sequence is TGTGCCAGCTCACCTGAACTAGCGGGGCCCGGGGAGCTGTTTTTT.

The chain recombines TRBV7-9 with TRBJ2-3; tentative D call: TRBD2 (6 bases). Germline assignment: CDR1 SEHNR and CDR2 FQNEAQ (reference sequence). CDR3 length equals 15 residues. V was shortened by 4 bases and J by 2 bases, with 13 bases between the two germline ends. The CDR3 DNA is TGTGCCAGCAGCTCAAGGGGCGGGAACACAGATACGCAGTATTTT. This translates into CASSSRGGNTDTQYF. Full variable domain (outside the CDR3, taken from reference TRBV7-9 and TRBJ2-3): DTGVSQNPRHKITKRGQNVTFRCDPISEHNRLYWYRQTLGQGPEFLTYFQNEAQLEKSRLLSDRFSAERPKGSFSTLEIQRTEQGDSAMYLCASSSRGGNTDTQYFGPGTRLTVL.

The chain carries TRBV9 and TRBJ2-5; 11 nucleotides match TRBD2. There are 18 residues in the CDR3. Germline V CDR1 and CDR2: SGDLS, YYNGEE. With V trimmed by 1 base and J by 2 bases, 10 bases remained unmatched. CDR3: CASSVQPSGGSIQETQYF. CDR3 nucleotide sequence: TGTGCCAGCAGCGTACAACCTAGCGGGGGGTCAATACAAGAGACCCAGTACTTC.

The chain employs TRBV4-2 and TRBJ2-3, with a possible D match to TRBD2 (6 bases). The germline V gene has CDR1 LGHNA and CDR2 YNFKEQ. This CDR3 is 18 amino acids long. Trimming removed 0 bases from V and 1 base from J, with 17 bases in between. The CDR3 DNA reads TGTGCCAGCAGCCAAGATGAGGGGCGGGGCGTCCGCACAGATACGCAGTATTTT. It translates to CASSQDEGRGVRTDTQYF.

CDR3 in amino acids: CASSFRGGYGYTF. DNA of the CDR3: TGTGCCAGCAGTTTTCGCGGGGGTTATGGCTACACCTTC. The chain joins TRBV27 to TRBJ1-2; possible D gene TRBD1, 5 bases. Deletions cut 3 bases from V and 5 bases from J, with 10 bases between. The CDR3 runs 13 residues. CDR1 is MNHEY and CDR2 is SMNVEV in the germline V gene (reference sequence).

The table lists this clone with a few counts. V is TRBV19 and J is TRBJ2-7, with 8 bases identical to TRBD1. V shed 3 bases, J shed 1 base, and the junction held 11 bases outside the gene matches. Per the germline V gene, CDR1 is LNHDA and CDR2 is SQIVND (reference sequence). The CDR3 length is 17 residues. The chain's CDR3 is CASSMLSGTGKSYEQYF. The DNA of the CDR3 is TGTGCCAGTAGTATGTTATCCGGGACAGGTAAATCCTACGAGCAGTACTTC. Full variable domain (missing parts from reference TRBV19 and TRBJ2-7): DGGITQSPKYLFRKEGQNVTLSCEQNLNHDAMYWYRQDPGQGLRLIYYSQIVNDFQKGDIAEGYSVSREKKESFPLTVTSAQKNPTAFYLCASSMLSGTGKSYEQYFGPGTRLTVT.

V and J are TRBV7-9 and TRBJ1-1; tentatively, D is TRBD1 (6 bases). This CDR3 comprises 14 residues. The germline CDR1 and CDR2 sequences are SEHNR and FQNEAQ (reference sequence). The V end was cut by 5 bases, the J end by 6 bases, with 16 bases between. Here the CDR3 DNA reads TGTGCCAGCAGCCAAACGCAGGGGAGGGCTGAAGCTTTCTTT. Translation gives CASSQTQGRAEAFF.

The J gene is TRBJ2-7, the V gene TRBV5-6; maybe TRBD2 (5 bases). CDR1 and CDR2 from the germline V gene are SGHDT and YYEEEE. V was cut by 4 bases and J by 4 bases, with 12 bases left in between. The CDR3 contains 13 residues. DNA of the CDR3: TGTGCCAGCAGCATCCGGGATTCGTACGAGCAGTACTTC. Translated: CASSIRDSYEQYF.

The rearrangement links TRBV11-3 to TRBJ2-5, with a possible D match to TRBD2 (6 bases). Germline CDR1 reads SGHNT; CDR2 reads YENEEA. With 3 bases removed from V and 5 bases from J, the gap between germline ends came to 16 bases. The CDR3 consists of 15 residues. CDR3 sequence: CASSLDGTLGETQYF. The CDR3 DNA reads TGTGCCAGCAGCTTGGACGGGACTTTGGGGGAGACCCAGTACTTC.

The chain couples TRBV5-1 to TRBJ1-6; D may be TRBD1 (5 bases). Per the germline V gene, CDR1 is SGHRS and CDR2 is YFSETQ. The V end lost 2 bases, the J end lost 7 bases, and 13 bases lay between the germline ends. The CDR3 is 15 amino acids. The CDR3 is CASSLIQGANSPLHF. CDR3 nucleotides: TGCGCCAGCAGCTTAATTCAGGGCGCCAATTCACCCCTCCACTTT.

The genes are TRBV27 and TRBJ2-1, with 8 bases that match TRBD2. In germline, CDR1 is MNHEY, CDR2 SMNVEV (reference sequence). The CDR3 has 15 residues. J was trimmed by 5 bases and V by 2 bases; bases with no gene match: 5. The CDR3, as DNA: TGTGCCAGCAGTTTAATAGCGGGGATTAACAATGAGCAGTTCTTC. Its protein product is CASSLIAGINNEQFF.

This chain uses TRBV19 with TRBJ1-2; D gene ambiguous. Germline CDR1 reads LNHDA; CDR2 reads SQIVND (reference sequence). V was trimmed by 2 bases and J by 0 bases, leaving 10 bases between them. The CDR3 totals 15 residues. The CDR3 loop is CASSISGNANYGYTF. The CDR3 DNA is TGTGCCAGTAGTATATCCGGGAACGCTAACTATGGCTACACCTTC.

The V gene is TRBV4-1, the J gene TRBJ1-6; possible D gene TRBD1, 5 bases. The V end lost 5 bases, the J end lost 0 bases, and 14 bases lay between the germline ends. CDR1 is MGHRA and CDR2 is YSYEKL in the germline V gene. This CDR3 has 17 residues. The CDR3 region is CASSLDSPSSYNSPLHF. CDR3 sequence (DNA): TGCGCCAGCAGCTTAGACAGCCCGAGCTCCTATAATTCACCCCTCCACTTT.

The chain has TRBV5-1 and TRBJ1-2; 9 bases line up with TRBD1. Trimming took 4 bases from V and 2 from J; bases not matched to a gene: 6. The germline V gene has CDR1 SGHRS and CDR2 YFSETQ. The CDR3 runs to 15 residues. This CDR3 reads CASSQPGTGNYGYTF. In nucleotides, the CDR3 is TGCGCCAGCAGCCAACCCGGGACAGGGAACTATGGCTACACCTTC.

For the CDR3, the DNA is TGCGCCAGCAGCGGGGGGACAGGGTGGGACTATGGCTACACCTTC. Residues: CASSGGTGWDYGYTF. V is TRBV5-1 and J is TRBJ1-2; 9 bases line up with TRBD1. The CDR3 covers 15 residues. Germline CDR1 reads SGHRS; CDR2 reads YFSETQ. Trimming took 4 bases from V and 3 from J; bases not matched to a gene: 7.

This clone has just a few counts. The CDR3 bases are TGTGCCAGCAGCCTCCAGTGGTCTGGAAACACCATATATTTT. This translates into CASSLQWSGNTIYF. The chain carries TRBV9 and TRBJ1-3; D is ambiguous. The V gene lost 4 bases and the J gene lost 1 base, with 9 bases spanning the gap. CDR1 and CDR2 (germline): SGDLS, YYNGEE. There are 14 residues in the CDR3.

V is TRBV30 and J is TRBJ1-6; 12 nucleotides line up with TRBD1. This CDR3 region has 14 residues. J was trimmed by 8 bases and V by 8 bases; bases with no gene match: 7. CDR1 and CDR2 from the germline V gene are GTSNPN and SVGIG (reference sequence). CDR3 loop: CARDRGLEDSPLHF. Written as DNA, the CDR3 is TGTGCCCGGGACAGGGGGCTTGAGGATTCACCCCTCCACTTT.

This clone came up once. The CDR3 here is CASSTTDSGANVLTF. The DNA for the CDR3 is TGTGCCAGCAGTACGACAGATTCTGGGGCCAACGTCCTGACTTTC. The J gene is TRBJ2-6, the V gene TRBV6-5; a possible D gene is TRBD1 (5 bases). The ends were cut back, 5 bases at V and 1 base at J, with 9 bases in the middle. The V gene's germline CDR1 is MNHEY and CDR2 SVGAGI. The CDR3 loop spans 15 amino acids.

The chain couples TRBV10-2 to TRBJ1-2; no reliable D call. V shed 7 bases and J shed 3 bases, with 15 bases lying between them. The CDR3 runs to 14 residues. Germline CDR1 is WSHSY and CDR2 is SAAADI. The CDR3 reads CASTTTARYYGYTF. CDR3 DNA sequence: TGCGCCAGCACGACGACGGCTAGATACTATGGCTACACCTTC.

V and J are TRBV11-2 and TRBJ1-3; D call uncertain. CDR1 SGHAT and CDR2 FQNNGV come from the germline V gene. This CDR3 contains 12 residues. Deletions cut 3 bases from V and 3 bases from J, with 3 bases between. CDR3 bases: TGTGCCAGCAGCTTTATTGGAAACACCATATATTTT. Encoded protein: CASSFIGNTIYF.

This clone was seen a few times. V gene TRBV19 combines with J gene TRBJ1-2; D is uncertain. This CDR3 spans 14 amino acids. The germline V gene has CDR1 LNHDA and CDR2 SQIVND (reference sequence). Between the trimmed V and J ends, which lost 1 base and 4 bases, there was a span of 10 bases. The CDR3 sequence: CASSIGRDLYGYTF. In DNA, the CDR3 is TGTGCCAGTAGTATAGGGAGGGATCTCTATGGCTACACCTTC.

The chain uses TRBV6-5 and TRBJ1-5, with 7 bases lining up with TRBD1. The CDR3 extends over 15 amino acids. Trimming at V came to 6 bases and at J to 5 bases, leaving 10 bases not matched to a gene. Per germline, CDR1 MNHEY and CDR2 SVGAGI. DNA of the CDR3: TGTGCCAGCAGCCGCTGGGACAGCGAATATCAGCCCCAGCATTTT. This encodes CASSRWDSEYQPQHF.